The 27 T cell receptor beta chains in this list originate from one sample, sequenced in a study of CD8 T cells in Susac syndrome (dated by TCRdb to the late 2010s). The library relied on the immunoSEQ multiplex PCR assay. RNA was extracted using the RNeasy kit, and about 0.5 to 1 ug of the RNA was reverse transcribed with random hexamers. The public sequencing data were trimmed at Q25 with fastp and processed into clonotypes with MiXCR by TCRdb, which kept only in-frame beta chains. Merged by CDR3 protein, the rows form single entries marked with the most common genes and DNA. The table for this sample lists 300,000 to 350,000 distinct CDR3 sequences; 92% of them were counted only once. 0.065% of the sample is taken by the ten largest. Sequencing used CD4+ T cells from PBMCs. These receptors were obtained from a human donor with multiple sclerosis.

The chain is built from TRBV18 and TRBJ1-1, with TRBD1 matching 10 bases. CDR1 and CDR2 (germline): KGHSH, LQKENI. V lost 3 bases, J lost 3 bases, and 4 bases stayed unmatched. The CDR3 loop spans 15 amino acids. Here the CDR3 DNA reads TGTGCCAGCTCACCCGCCGGGACAGGGGACACTGAAGCTTTCTTT. Translating gives CASSPAGTGDTEAFF.

The gene calls are TRBV2 and TRBJ1-1, with D possibly TRBD1 on 5 matching bases. Trimming removed 4 bases from V and 5 bases from J, with 20 bases in between. This CDR3 spans 16 amino acids. CDR1 and CDR2 from the germline V gene are SNHLY and FYNNEI. The CDR3 bases are TGTGCCAGCAGTGTGGGTCCACCAGGGCGACGGACTGAAGCTTTCTTT. Translated: CASSVGPPGRRTEAFF.

The chain links TRBV29-1 to TRBJ2-1, with TRBD2 matching over 8 bases. The CDR3 consists of 14 residues. Per germline, CDR1 SQVTM and CDR2 ANQGSEA. Unmatched junction bases numbered 12, after V lost 2 bases and J lost 12 bases. The DNA of the CDR3 is TGCAGCGTTGAACACAGCGGGGGAGTTCAGGGGCAGTTCTTC. Its translation is CSVEHSGGVQGQFF.

The table lists this clonotype with a count of one. The chain combines TRBV6-1 with TRBJ2-1; D gene ambiguous. Germline CDR1 MNHNS, CDR2 SASEGT. The germline V and J ends were trimmed by 7 bases and 0 bases, with 16 bases remaining between them. This CDR3 is 16 amino acids long. This chain's CDR3 is CASILDGRSSYNEQFF. The CDR3, as DNA: TGTGCCAGCATTCTGGACGGACGTAGCTCCTACAATGAGCAGTTCTTC.

The CDR3 DNA reads as TGTGCCAGCAGTTACACCGGGACAGGGTTCCCCGACAATGAGCAGTTCTTC. Protein sequence: CASSYTGTGFPDNEQFF. V is TRBV6-5 and J is TRBJ2-1; 9 bases agree with TRBD1. The V gene end was trimmed by 2 bases and the J gene end by 5 bases; junction bases not matched to a gene: 10. CDR3 length: 17 residues. Germline CDR1 MNHEY, CDR2 SVGAGI.

The V and J genes are TRBV7-2 and TRBJ2-7, with 8 bases lining up with TRBD2. The CDR3 is 16 amino acids. V lost 1 base and J lost 3; bases outside the gene matches: 8. Germline lookup yields CDR1 SGHTA and CDR2 FQGNSA. The CDR3 is CASSLESSGRSYEQYF. The CDR3 bases are TGTGCCAGCAGCTTAGAATCGAGCGGGAGAAGCTACGAGCAGTACTTC.

This chain uses TRBV4-1 with TRBJ2-5; possibly TRBD2 for D (6 bases). The ends were cut back, 0 bases at V and 4 bases at J, with 12 bases in the middle. CDR1 and CDR2 from the germline V gene are MGHRA and YSYEKL. The CDR3 is made up of 15 amino acids. The chain's CDR3 is CASSQDPAGRETQYF. For the CDR3, the DNA is TGCGCCAGCAGCCAAGATCCCGCGGGGCGAGAGACCCAGTACTTC.

This rearrangement joins TRBV12-5 to TRBJ1-5; 7 nucleotides line up with TRBD1. This CDR3 comprises 14 residues. The J segment lost 3 bases and the V segment lost 5 bases, leaving 4 bases of the junction unmatched. Germline V gives CDR1 LGHNT, CDR2 FRNRAP. The CDR3 DNA reads TGTGCTAGTGGTCTAGGACAGGACAATCAGCCCCAGCATTTT. This encodes CASGLGQDNQPQHF.

V and J are TRBV7-9 and TRBJ2-2, with D hard to call. Germline CDR1 reads SEHNR; CDR2 reads FQNEAQ (reference sequence). This CDR3 has 13 amino acids. Trimming left V 1 base short and J 6 bases short, with 6 bases between. CDR3 coding DNA: TGTGCCAGCAGCTTAGTGCGTGCCGGGGAGCTGTTTTTT. Protein product: CASSLVRAGELFF.

This clonotype appeared a single time. The rearrangement uses TRBV6-2 or TRBV6-3 and TRBJ2-5; a possible D gene is TRBD2 (5 bases). V lost 6 bases and J lost 8, with 25 bases in between. The CDR3 runs 16 residues. Germline V gene lookup returns CDR1 MNHEY and CDR2 SVGEGT. The CDR3 spells CASSPGLNPAILTQYF. The CDR3 DNA follows: TGTGCCAGCAGCCCCGGACTGAATCCCGCAATCCTTACCCAGTACTTC.

This chain joins TRBV6-5 and TRBJ1-5; no reliable D call. In germline, CDR1 is MNHEY, CDR2 SVGAGI. The ends were cut back, 5 bases at V and 12 bases at J, with 17 bases in the middle. The CDR3 runs to 13 residues. CDR3 in DNA: TGTGCCAGCAGTACCAGCGGACGCGGTGTCCAGCATTTT. Translation gives CASSTSGRGVQHF.

The chain combines TRBV7-9 with TRBJ2-3, with D maybe TRBD2 (5 bases). The germline V gene encodes CDR1 SEHNR and CDR2 FQNEAQ (reference sequence). The CDR3 extends over 15 amino acids. V shed 5 bases and J shed 2 bases, with 14 bases lying between them. The DNA for the CDR3 is TGTGCCAGCAGCCCTACAGCGGTCTACACAGATACGCAGTATTTT. It codes for CASSPTAVYTDTQYF.

V gene TRBV7-9 combines with J gene TRBJ2-3; D tentatively reads TRBD1 or TRBD2 (5 bases each). Germline V gives CDR1 SEHNR, CDR2 FQNEAQ (reference sequence). Trimming shortened V by 5 bases and J by 5 bases, and 14 bases separated the two germline ends. The CDR3 totals 14 residues. CDR3 in amino acids: CASSPAERGDTQYF. CDR3 in DNA: TGTGCCAGCAGCCCGGCCGAGAGGGGAGATACGCAGTATTTT.

The chain recombines TRBV7-9 with TRBJ2-5; D is perhaps TRBD2 (5 bases). CDR3 length: 14 residues. From germline, CDR1 is SEHNR and CDR2 FQNEAQ (reference sequence). Trimming took off 3 bases at V and 4 bases at J, with 12 bases between the two ends. The CDR3 region is CASSFPRVGETQYF. The CDR3 region has the DNA TGTGCCAGCAGCTTCCCGAGGGTTGGAGAGACCCAGTACTTC.

V is TRBV29-1 and J is TRBJ2-7; TRBD2 matches 7 bases. This CDR3 is 16 amino acids long. The J segment lost 3 bases and the V segment lost 4 bases, leaving 15 bases of the junction unmatched. Germline CDR1 reads SQVTM; CDR2 reads ANQGSEA. The CDR3 loop is CSVGGGRGAGNYEQYF. CDR3 sequence (DNA): TGCAGCGTTGGGGGGGGAAGGGGCGCGGGAAACTACGAGCAGTACTTC.

The rearrangement links TRBV3-1 to TRBJ2-1, with 9 bases that match TRBD2. This CDR3 has 15 amino acids. Germline V gene sequence: CDR1 LGHDT, CDR2 YNNKEL (reference sequence). J gave up 1 base and V 8 bases, and 6 bases lay outside the gene matches. The CDR3 loop is CASRSSGASYNEQFF. The CDR3 nucleotides read TGTGCCAGCCGATCTAGCGGGGCTTCCTACAATGAGCAGTTCTTC.

The V gene is TRBV20-1, the J gene TRBJ1-2; TRBD1 matches at 7 bases. V lost 1 base, J lost 7 bases, and 6 bases stayed unmatched. CDR3 length equals 13 residues. The germline V gene has CDR1 DFQATT and CDR2 SNEGSKA (reference sequence). The CDR3 nucleotides read TGCAGTGCTAGAGGCGGGACAGATTTTGGCTACACCTTC. Protein sequence: CSARGGTDFGYTF.

The chain is built from TRBV15 and TRBJ2-5; 7 nucleotides align to TRBD2. CDR1 and CDR2 from the germline V gene are LNHNV and YYDKDF (reference sequence). Losses at the gene ends were 3 bases for V and 3 bases for J; bases not matched to a gene: 4. CDR3 length: 14 residues. As DNA, the CDR3 is TGTGCCACCAGCAGGACGGGGGGAAAAGAGACCCAGTACTTC. This gives the protein CATSRTGGKETQYF.

This clonotype appeared once. The J gene is TRBJ1-4, the V gene TRBV4-3, with D tentatively TRBD1 (6 bases). V was trimmed by 5 bases and J by 4 bases, leaving 11 bases between them. The CDR3 is 14 residues long. Germline V lookup: CDR1 LGHNA, CDR2 YSLEER. The CDR3, as DNA: TGCGCCAGCAGCGGGGGGACATTTAATGAAAAACTGTTTTTT. Its protein is CASSGGTFNEKLFF.

About this clonotype: At one end, the junction sequence differs from germline, possibly due to a read error. The chain is built from TRBV18 and TRBJ2-1; weak D call: TRBD1 (5 bases). The CDR3 is 15 residues long. Per the germline V gene, CDR1 is KGHSH and CDR2 is LQKENI. The CDR3 DNA is TGTGCCAGCTCCAAGGAGCTAGGGGTCTACAATGGGCAGTTCTTC. Translation: CASSKELGVYNGQFF.

The V call is TRBV12-3 or TRBV12-4, the J call TRBJ2-7; 11 bases map to TRBD1. V shed 7 bases and J 6 bases; nucleotides not matched to a gene: 5. The CDR3 runs to 13 residues. The CDR3 nucleotides read TGTGCCAGCACCCGGACAGGGGGCTTCGAGCAGTACTTC. It specifies CASTRTGGFEQYF.

This chain joins TRBV20-1 and TRBJ2-7; weak D call: TRBD1 (6 bases). CDR1 is DFQATT and CDR2 is SNEGSKA in the germline V gene (reference sequence). There are 12 residues in the CDR3. Trimming stripped 5 bases from V and 2 bases from J, with 10 bases between. Here the CDR3 reads CSARQDTYEQYF. DNA of the CDR3: TGCAGTGCTCGACAGGATACCTACGAGCAGTACTTC.

Concerning this clonotype itself: The junction shows a germline mismatch at one end, possibly a read error. The chain recombines TRBV9 with TRBJ1-1; a possible D gene is TRBD1 (6 bases). Germline V gives CDR1 SGDLS, CDR2 YYNGEE. CDR3 length equals 13 residues. CDR3 loop: CASSAQGVTEVFF. For the CDR3, the DNA is TGTGCCAGCAGCGCACAGGGAGTCACTGAAGTTTTCTTT.

The J gene is TRBJ1-5, the V gene TRBV7-3; D not resolved. Trimming left V 5 bases short and J 3 bases short, with 11 bases between. The CDR3 consists of 14 residues. The V gene's germline CDR1 is SGHTA and CDR2 FQGTGA. CDR3 sequence reads: CASSIRAINQPQHF. DNA for the CDR3: TGTGCCAGCAGCATCCGGGCCATCAATCAGCCCCAGCATTTT.

The chain has TRBV20-1 and TRBJ2-7; D remains unclear. This CDR3 is 12 amino acids long. Trimming shortened V by 3 bases and J by 3 bases, and 9 bases separated the two germline ends. Per the germline V gene, CDR1 is DFQATT and CDR2 is SNEGSKA (reference sequence). CDR3 residues: CSARANLYEQYF. CDR3 in DNA: TGCAGTGCTAGGGCAAACCTCTACGAGCAGTACTTC.

This clonotype was seen once. V gene TRBV3-1 combines with J gene TRBJ2-1; D call uncertain. This CDR3 is 17 amino acids long. Germline CDR1 reads LGHDT; CDR2 reads YNNKEL (reference sequence). Trimming removed 2 bases at V and 0 bases at J, with 14 bases between. The DNA of the CDR3 is TGTGCCAGCAGCCAAAGCGCAGGATCCAGCTCCTACAATGAGCAGTTCTTC. It translates to CASSQSAGSSSYNEQFF.

The chain uses TRBV18 and TRBJ2-7; 14 bases agree with TRBD2. The V and J ends lost 1 base and 5 bases, in that order; junction bases with no gene match: 7. Germline CDR1 KGHSH, CDR2 LQKENI. The CDR3 runs 17 residues. For the CDR3, the DNA is TGTGCCAGCTCACCACTTTCCGGGACTAGCGGGGGTGACGAGCAGTACTTC. It translates to CASSPLSGTSGGDEQYF.